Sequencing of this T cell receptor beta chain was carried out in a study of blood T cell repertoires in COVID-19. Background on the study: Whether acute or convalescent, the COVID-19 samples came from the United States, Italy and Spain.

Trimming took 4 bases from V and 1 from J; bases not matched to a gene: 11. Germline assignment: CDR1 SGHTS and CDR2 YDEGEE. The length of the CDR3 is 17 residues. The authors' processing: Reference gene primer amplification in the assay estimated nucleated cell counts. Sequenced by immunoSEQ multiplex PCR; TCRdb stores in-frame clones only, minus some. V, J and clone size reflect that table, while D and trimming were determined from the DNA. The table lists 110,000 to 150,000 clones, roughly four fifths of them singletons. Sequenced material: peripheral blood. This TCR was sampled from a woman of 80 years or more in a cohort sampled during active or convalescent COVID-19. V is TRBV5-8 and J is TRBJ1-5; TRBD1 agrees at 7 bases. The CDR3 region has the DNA TGTGCCAGCAGCGCCTGGACAGGTATCGAGAGCAATCAGCCCCAGCATTTT. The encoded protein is CASSAWTGIESNQPQHF.